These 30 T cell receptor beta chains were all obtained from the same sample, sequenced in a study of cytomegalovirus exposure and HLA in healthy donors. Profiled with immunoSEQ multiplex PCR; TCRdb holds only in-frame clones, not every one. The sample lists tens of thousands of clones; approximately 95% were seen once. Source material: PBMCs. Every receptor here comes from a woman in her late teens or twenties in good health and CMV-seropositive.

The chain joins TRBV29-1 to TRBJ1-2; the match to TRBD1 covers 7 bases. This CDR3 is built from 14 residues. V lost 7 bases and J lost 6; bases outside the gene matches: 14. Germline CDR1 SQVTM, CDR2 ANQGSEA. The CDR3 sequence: CSGTNRQGLDGYTF. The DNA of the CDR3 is TGCAGCGGCACTAACCGACAGGGTTTGGATGGCTACACCTTC.

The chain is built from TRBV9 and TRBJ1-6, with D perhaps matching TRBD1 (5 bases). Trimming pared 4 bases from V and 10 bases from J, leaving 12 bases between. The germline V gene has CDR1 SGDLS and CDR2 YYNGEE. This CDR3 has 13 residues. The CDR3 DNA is TGTGCCAGCAGCAACTTGGGGGGATCACCCCTCCACTTT. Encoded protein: CASSNLGGSPLHF.

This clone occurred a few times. CDR3 protein: CASSSQGSYEQYF. The CDR3 nucleotides read TGCGCCAGCAGCTCACAGGGTTCCTACGAGCAGTACTTC. The genes are TRBV5-1 and TRBJ2-7; D may be TRBD1 (6 bases). The CDR3 loop spans 13 amino acids. From germline, CDR1 is SGHRS and CDR2 YFSETQ. V shed 3 bases and J shed 1 base, with 8 bases lying between them.

The CDR3 coding sequence is TGTGCCAGTCAACACTCCGCAGGGGTAGAGACCCAGTACTTC. Translation: CASQHSAGVETQYF. The chain employs TRBV11-2 and TRBJ2-5, with D tentatively TRBD1 (6 bases). V dropped 9 bases and J dropped 4 bases, with 18 bases sitting between them. The CDR3 runs 14 residues. Germline V gene sequence: CDR1 SGHAT, CDR2 FQNNGV.

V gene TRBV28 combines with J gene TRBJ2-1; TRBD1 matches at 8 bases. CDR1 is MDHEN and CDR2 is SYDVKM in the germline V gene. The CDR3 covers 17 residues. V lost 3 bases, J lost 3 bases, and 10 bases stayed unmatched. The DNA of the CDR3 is TGTGCCAGCAGTTTCCCATCAGACAGGGGCGTCTACAATGAGCAGTTCTTC. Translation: CASSFPSDRGVYNEQFF.

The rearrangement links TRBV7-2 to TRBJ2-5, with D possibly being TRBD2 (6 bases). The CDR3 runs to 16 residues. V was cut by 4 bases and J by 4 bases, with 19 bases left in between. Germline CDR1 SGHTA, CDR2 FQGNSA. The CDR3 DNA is TGTGCCAGCAGCTACGGATACGGGCGGGGTGGAGAGACCCAGTACTTC. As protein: CASSYGYGRGGETQYF.

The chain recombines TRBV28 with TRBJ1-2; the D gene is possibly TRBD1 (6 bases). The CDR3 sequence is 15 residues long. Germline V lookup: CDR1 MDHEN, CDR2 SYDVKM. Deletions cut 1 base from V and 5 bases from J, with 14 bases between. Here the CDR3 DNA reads TGTGCCAGCAGTTTATCCACAGGGTTTGGGTATGGCTACACCTTC. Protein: CASSLSTGFGYGYTF.

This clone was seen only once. DNA for the CDR3: TGCGCCAGCAGCTTCACCGGGAATGAGCAGTTCTTC. This translates into CASSFTGNEQFF. The J gene is TRBJ2-1, the V gene TRBV5-1; D is uncertain. CDR1 and CDR2 (germline): SGHRS, YFSETQ. The V and J ends lost 2 bases and 7 bases respectively, with 7 bases between them. This CDR3 contains 12 residues.

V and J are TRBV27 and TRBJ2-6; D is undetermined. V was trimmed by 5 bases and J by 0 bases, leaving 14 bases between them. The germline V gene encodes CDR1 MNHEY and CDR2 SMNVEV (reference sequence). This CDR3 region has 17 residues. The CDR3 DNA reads TGTGCCAGCAGTCCCTACTACCCCGGCTCTGGGGCCAACGTCCTGACTTTC. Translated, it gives CASSPYYPGSGANVLTF.

The CDR3 protein is CASRKDRGDGYTF. The CDR3 nucleotides are TGTGCCAGCAGAAAGGACAGGGGAGATGGCTACACCTTC. J is TRBJ1-2 and V is TRBV6-5; 9 bases are shared with TRBD1. The CDR3 is made up of 13 amino acids. CDR1 MNHEY and CDR2 SVGAGI come from the germline V gene. V lost 6 bases and J lost 6; bases outside the gene matches: 5.

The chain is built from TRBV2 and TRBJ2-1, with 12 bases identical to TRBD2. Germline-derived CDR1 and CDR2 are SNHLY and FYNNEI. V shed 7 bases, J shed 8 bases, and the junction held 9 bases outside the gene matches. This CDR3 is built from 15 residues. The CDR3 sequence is CASTSTSGRFHEQFF. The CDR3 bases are TGTGCCAGCACTTCGACTAGCGGGAGATTTCATGAGCAGTTCTTC.

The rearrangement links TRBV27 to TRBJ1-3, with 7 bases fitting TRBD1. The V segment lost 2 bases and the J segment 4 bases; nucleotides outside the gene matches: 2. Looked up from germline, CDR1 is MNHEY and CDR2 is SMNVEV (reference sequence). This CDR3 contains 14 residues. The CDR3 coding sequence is TGTGCCAGCAGTTTAACAGGGGTAGGAAACACCATATATTTT. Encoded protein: CASSLTGVGNTIYF.

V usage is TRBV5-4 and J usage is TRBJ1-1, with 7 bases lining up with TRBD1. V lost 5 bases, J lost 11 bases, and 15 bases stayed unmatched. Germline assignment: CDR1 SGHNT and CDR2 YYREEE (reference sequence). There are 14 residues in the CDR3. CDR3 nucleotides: TGTGCCAGCAGTCTCGACAGGGCCCTCGGAAGGGCTTTCTTT. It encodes CASSLDRALGRAFF.

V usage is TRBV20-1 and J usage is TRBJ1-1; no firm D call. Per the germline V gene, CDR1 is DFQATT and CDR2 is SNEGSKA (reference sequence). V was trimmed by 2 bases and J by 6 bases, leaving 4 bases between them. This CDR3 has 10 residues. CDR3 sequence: CSARYAEAFF. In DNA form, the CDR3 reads TGCAGTGCTAGATATGCTGAAGCTTTCTTT.

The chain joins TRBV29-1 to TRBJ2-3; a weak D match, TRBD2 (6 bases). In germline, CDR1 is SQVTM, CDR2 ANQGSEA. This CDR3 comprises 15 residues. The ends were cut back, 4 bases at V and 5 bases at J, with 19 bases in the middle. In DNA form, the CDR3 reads TGCAGCGTTGCAGTCAGCGGCGGGATCGGAGATACGCAGTATTTT. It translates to CSVAVSGGIGDTQYF.

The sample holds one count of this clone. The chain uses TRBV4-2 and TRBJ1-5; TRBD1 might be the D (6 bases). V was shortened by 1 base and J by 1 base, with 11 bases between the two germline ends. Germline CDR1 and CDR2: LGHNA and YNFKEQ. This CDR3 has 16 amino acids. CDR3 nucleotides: TGTGCCAGCAGCCAAGGGACAGCTAGGAGCAATCAGCCCCAGCATTTT. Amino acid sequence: CASSQGTARSNQPQHF.

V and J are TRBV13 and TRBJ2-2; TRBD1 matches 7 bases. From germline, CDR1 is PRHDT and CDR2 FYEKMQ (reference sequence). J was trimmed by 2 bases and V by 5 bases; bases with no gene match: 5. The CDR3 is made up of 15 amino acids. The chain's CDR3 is CASSPGTANTGELFF. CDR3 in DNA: TGTGCCAGCAGCCCCGGGACAGCTAACACCGGGGAGCTGTTTTTT.

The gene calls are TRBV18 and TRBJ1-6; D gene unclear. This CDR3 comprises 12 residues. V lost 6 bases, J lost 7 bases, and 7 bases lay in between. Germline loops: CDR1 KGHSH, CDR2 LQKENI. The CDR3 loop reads CASSPRNSPLHF. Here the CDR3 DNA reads TGTGCCAGCTCCCCCCGGAATTCACCCCTCCACTTT.

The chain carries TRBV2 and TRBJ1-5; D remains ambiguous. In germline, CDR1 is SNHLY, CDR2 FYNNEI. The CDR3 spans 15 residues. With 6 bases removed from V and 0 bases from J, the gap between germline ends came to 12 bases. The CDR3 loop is CASRTGFGSNQPQHF. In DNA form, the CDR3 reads TGTGCCAGCAGGACGGGTTTCGGTAGCAATCAGCCCCAGCATTTT.

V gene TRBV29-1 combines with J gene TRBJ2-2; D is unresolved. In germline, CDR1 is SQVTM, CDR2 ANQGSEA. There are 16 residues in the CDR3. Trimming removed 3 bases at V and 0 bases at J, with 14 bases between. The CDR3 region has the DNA TGCAGCGTTGAGGTCTCGGAGCCCGCGAACACCGGGGAGCTGTTTTTT. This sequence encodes CSVEVSEPANTGELFF.

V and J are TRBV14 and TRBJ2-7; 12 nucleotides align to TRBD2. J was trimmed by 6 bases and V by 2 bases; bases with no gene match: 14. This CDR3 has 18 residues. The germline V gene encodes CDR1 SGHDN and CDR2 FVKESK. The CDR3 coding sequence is TGTGCCAGCAGCCAACCCGACCGACTAGCGGGAGCCCCCGGCGAGCAGTACTTC. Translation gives CASSQPDRLAGAPGEQYF.

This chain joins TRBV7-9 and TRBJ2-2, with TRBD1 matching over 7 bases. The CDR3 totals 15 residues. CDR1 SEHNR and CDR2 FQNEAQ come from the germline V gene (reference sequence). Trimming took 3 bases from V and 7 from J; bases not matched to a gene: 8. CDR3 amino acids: CASSLELTGLGELFF. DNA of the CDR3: TGTGCCAGCAGCTTGGAACTGACAGGGCTCGGGGAGCTGTTTTTT. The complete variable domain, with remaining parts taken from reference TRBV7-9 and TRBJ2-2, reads DTGVSQNPRHKITKRGQNVTFRCDPISEHNRLYWYRQTLGQGPEFLTYFQNEAQLEKSRLLSDRFSAERPKGSFSTLEIQRTEQGDSAMYLCASSLELTGLGELFFGEGSRLTVL.

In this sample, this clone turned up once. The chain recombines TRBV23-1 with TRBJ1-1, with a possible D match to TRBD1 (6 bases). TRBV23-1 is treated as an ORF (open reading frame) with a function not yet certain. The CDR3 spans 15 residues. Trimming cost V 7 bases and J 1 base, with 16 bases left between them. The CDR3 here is CASIGRGARNTEAFF. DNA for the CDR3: TGCGCCAGCATCGGCCGGGGGGCGAGGAACACTGAAGCTTTCTTT.

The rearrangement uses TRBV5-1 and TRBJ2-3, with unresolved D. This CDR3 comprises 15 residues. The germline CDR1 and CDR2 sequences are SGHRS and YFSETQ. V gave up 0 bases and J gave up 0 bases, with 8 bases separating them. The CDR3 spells CASSLARSSTDTQYF. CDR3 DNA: TGCGCCAGCAGCTTGGCTCGGTCCAGCACAGATACGCAGTATTTT.

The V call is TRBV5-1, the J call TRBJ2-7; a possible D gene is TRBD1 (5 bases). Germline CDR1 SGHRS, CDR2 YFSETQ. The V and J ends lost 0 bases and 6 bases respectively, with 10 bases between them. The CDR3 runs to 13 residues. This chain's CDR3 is CASSLESGFEQYF. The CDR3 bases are TGCGCCAGCAGCTTGGAGTCAGGGTTCGAGCAGTACTTC.

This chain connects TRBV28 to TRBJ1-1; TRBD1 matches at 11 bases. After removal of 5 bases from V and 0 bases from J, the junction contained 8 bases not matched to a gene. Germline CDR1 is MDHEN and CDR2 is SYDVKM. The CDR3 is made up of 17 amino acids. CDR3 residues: CASSLRTGGPMNTEAFF. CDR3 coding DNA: TGTGCCAGCAGTCTCCGGACAGGGGGCCCCATGAACACTGAAGCTTTCTTT.

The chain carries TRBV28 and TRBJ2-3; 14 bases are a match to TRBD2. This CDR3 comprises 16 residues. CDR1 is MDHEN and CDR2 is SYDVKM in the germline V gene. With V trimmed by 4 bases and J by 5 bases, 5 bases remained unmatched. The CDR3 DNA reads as TGTGCCAGCAGTTCGACTAGCGGGGGGGCCAGAGATACGCAGTATTTT. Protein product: CASSSTSGGARDTQYF. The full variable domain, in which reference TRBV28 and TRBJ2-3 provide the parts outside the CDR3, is DVKVTQSSRYLVKRTGEKVFLECVQDMDHENMFWYRQDPGLGLRLIYFSYDVKMKEKGDIPEGYSVSREKKERFSLILESASTNQTSMYLCASSSTSGGARDTQYFGPGTRLTVL.

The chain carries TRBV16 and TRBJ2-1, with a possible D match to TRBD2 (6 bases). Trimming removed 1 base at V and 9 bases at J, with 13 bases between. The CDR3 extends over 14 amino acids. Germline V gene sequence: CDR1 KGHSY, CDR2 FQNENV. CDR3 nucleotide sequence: TGTGCCAGCAGCCAATGGGAGGACCCGGGTGAGCAGTTCTTC. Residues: CASSQWEDPGEQFF.

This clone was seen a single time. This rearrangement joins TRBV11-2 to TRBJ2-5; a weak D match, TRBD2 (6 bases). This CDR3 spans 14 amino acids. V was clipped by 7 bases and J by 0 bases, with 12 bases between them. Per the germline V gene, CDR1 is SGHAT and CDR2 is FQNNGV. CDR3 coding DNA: TGTGCCAGCACCAGTGGGGGGTACCAAGAGACCCAGTACTTC. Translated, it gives CASTSGGYQETQYF. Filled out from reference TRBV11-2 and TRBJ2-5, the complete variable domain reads EAGVAQSPRYKIIEKRQSVAFWCNPISGHATLYWYQQILGQGPKLLIQFQNNGVVDDSQLPKDRFSAERLKGVDSTLKIQPAKLEDSAVYLCASTSGGYQETQYFGPGTRLLVL.

CDR3 DNA sequence: TGTGCCAGCAGTTTTTATTCCCAAGAGACCCAGTACTTC. This sequence encodes CASSFYSQETQYF. The chain couples TRBV28 to TRBJ2-5; D unresolved. V lost 3 bases and J 1 base, leaving 6 bases between the germline ends. This CDR3 is 13 amino acids long. CDR1 is MDHEN, CDR2 SYDVKM, per germline.